This TCR beta chain came from a study of Graves' ophthalmopathy and Graves' hyperthyroidism. Findings of the study overall: Blood repertoires reportedly contained most expanded thyroid clonotypes above 0.001 frequency. Ophthalmopathy progression predictions by the model showed around 72% specificity and 60% to 71% sensitivity.

The CDR3 length is 12 residues. Germline V gene sequence: CDR1 MNHEY, CDR2 SVGAGI. Trimming removed 7 bases at V and 8 bases at J, with 14 bases between. Amplified TCR beta CDR3 regions were obtained using RNA transcripts as template. After a first-round RT-PCR with HTBI primers, a second-round multiplex PCR was run. MiXCR was run by TCRdb on the multiplex PCR reads, yielding one entry per CDR3 protein. The profile shows 500,000 to 700,000 distinct CDR3 sequences, 39% of them singletons. Comment on this clonotype: Its antigen is unidentified. This clone may be a read error of a much larger clone one base away. Given the absence of the conserved phenylalanine or tryptophan at the CDR3 end, a read error is likely.

The source of this sequence is an adult man with Graves' hyperthyroidism. This chain joins TRBV6-5 and TRBJ1-2, with a possible D match to TRBD1 (6 bases). Sequences were obtained from peripheral blood or thyroid tissue (not recorded which). CDR3 coding DNA: TGTGCCAGCACTACAGGGTATAGCGGCTACACCCTC. This gives the protein CASTTGYSGYTL.